The source of this TCR beta chain is a study of cytomegalovirus exposure and HLA in healthy donors. 60 Vbeta and 13 Jbeta primers were used in PCR. The repertoire was sequenced with immunoSEQ multiplex PCR; TCRdb's copy has only in-frame clones and lacks some. The sample gives approximately 140,000 clones, roughly 77% of which show up once; 3.5% is in the top ten. This CDR3 spans 14 amino acids. Trimming took off 6 bases at V and 4 bases at J, with 14 bases between the two ends. Germline values: CDR1 SGDLS, CDR2 YYNGEE. To note about this clone: Its antigen is as yet unknown.

The study, taken as a whole, reports: Rarity held for most TCR sequences, but there were some public TCRs that occurred in many donors. Later on, an analysis found that several of the most significant clusters appeared to be linked to common viral pathogens, which included parvovirus B19.

Specimen: PBMCs. The source is a human donor in good health. This chain connects TRBV9 to TRBJ2-1; TRBD1 might be the D (6 bases). CDR3 loop: CASTLRTEYNEQFF. CDR3 nucleotides: TGTGCCAGCACCCTAAGGACAGAATACAATGAGCAGTTCTTC.